This T cell receptor (beta chain) comes out of a study of T cell repertoires in cytomegalovirus infection. Study information: Selected CMV epitopes included recently identified HLA-C-restricted ones as well as well-studied HLA-B-restricted ones.

With regard to this clonotype: Its antigen is not identified.

J lost 2 bases, V lost 5 bases, and 2 bases had no gene match. Germline V gives CDR1 DFQATT, CDR2 SNEGSKA (reference sequence). The CDR3 runs 13 residues. TCRdb reprocessed the reads with MiXCR, giving one entry per CDR3 protein. This table holds about 570,000 distinct CDR3 sequences, 40% found once. The sequence was collected from a human donor in good health (CMV status not recorded). Some clones in this sample may be carry-over from other donors' samples. Sequenced here: cultured PBMCs, sampled from culture after CMV antigen stimulation. The V and J genes are TRBV20-1 and TRBJ1-3; 8 nucleotides agree with TRBD1. CDR3 residues: CSAPDRAGNTIYF. The CDR3 DNA reads TGCAGTGCTCCGGACAGGGCTGGAAACACCATATATTTT.